One and the same sample provided the 19 T cell receptor beta chains below, sequenced in a study of blood T cell repertoires in COVID-19. TCRdb's table, derived via immunoSEQ multiplex PCR, lists solely in-frame clones and lacks some. The sample holds about 210,000 clones, about three quarters seen once. The sequenced sample was peripheral blood. These receptors all stem from a woman aged 70 to 79 with acute or convalescent COVID-19.

V is TRBV11-2 and J is TRBJ1-5; TRBD1 aligns across 7 bases. Germline assignment: CDR1 SGHAT and CDR2 FQNNGV. V lost 6 bases, J lost 4 bases, and 3 bases stayed unmatched. This CDR3 region has 13 residues. This CDR3 reads CASSLQGNQPQHF. CDR3 coding DNA: TGTGCCAGCAGTTTACAGGGGAATCAGCCCCAGCATTTT.

CDR3 in DNA: TGTGCCATCAGTGGACCCCAGGGGGCAGCTGGAAACACCATATATTTT. As protein: CAISGPQGAAGNTIYF. V usage is TRBV10-3 and J usage is TRBJ1-3; 8 bases match TRBD1. CDR3 length: 16 amino acids. V shed 4 bases, J shed 2 bases, and the junction held 7 bases outside the gene matches. CDR1 is ENHRY, CDR2 SYGVKD, per germline.

The chain employs TRBV6-2 or TRBV6-3 and TRBJ1-2, with D possibly matching TRBD1 (5 bases). The CDR3 totals 12 residues. V lost 2 bases and J lost 4, with 5 bases in between. The germline gives CDR1 MNHEY, CDR2 SVGEGT. CDR3: CASSYRGYGYTF. CDR3 coding DNA: TGTGCCAGCAGTTACAGGGGCTATGGCTACACCTTC.

The CDR3 DNA follows: TGTGCCATCAGTGGCGGGGGGAGGGTCAATGAGCAGTTCTTC. Its translation: CAISGGGRVNEQFF. This chain uses TRBV10-3 with TRBJ2-1; 8 bases align to TRBD2. With 4 bases clipped from V and 6 bases from J, the junction kept 5 bases outside the gene matches. Germline assignment: CDR1 ENHRY and CDR2 SYGVKD. The CDR3 spans 14 residues.

The chain links TRBV10-3 to TRBJ2-1; 9 bases line up with TRBD2. Trimming removed 4 bases from V and 7 bases from J; junction bases left unmatched: 14. The CDR3 length is 17 residues. Germline assignment: CDR1 ENHRY and CDR2 SYGVKD. The CDR3 reads CAISGRSGAGGGNEQFF. DNA for the CDR3: TGTGCCATCAGTGGTCGGTCAGGAGCGGGGGGTGGTAATGAGCAGTTCTTC.

This clone was recorded only once. V gene TRBV19 combines with J gene TRBJ2-7; the D gene is possibly TRBD1 (5 bases). The CDR3 extends over 16 amino acids. Germline V CDR1 and CDR2: LNHDA, SQIVND (reference sequence). V gave up 2 bases and J gave up 4 bases, with 18 bases separating them. The CDR3 protein is CASSINLRTGDYEQYF. As DNA, the CDR3 is TGTGCCAGTAGTATAAATCTTCGAACAGGTGATTACGAGCAGTACTTC.

The rearrangement uses TRBV5-1 and TRBJ2-1; 7 bases fit TRBD2. This CDR3 has 15 amino acids. Per germline, CDR1 SGHRS and CDR2 YFSETQ. The V segment lost 2 bases and the J segment 7 bases; nucleotides outside the gene matches: 9. CDR3 in amino acids: CASSFKRGVLNEQFF. The CDR3 DNA is TGCGCCAGCAGCTTTAAGCGGGGTGTCTTGAATGAGCAGTTCTTC.

V gene TRBV5-1 combines with J gene TRBJ2-7, with a tentative D call TRBD2 (6 bases). V was cut by 4 bases and J by 4 bases, with 18 bases left in between. The germline gives CDR1 SGHRS, CDR2 YFSETQ. This CDR3 spans 15 amino acids. In DNA, the CDR3 is TGCGCCAGCAGCCCACTCGGGACTTCCGATTACGAGCAGTACTTC. Protein: CASSPLGTSDYEQYF.

V gene TRBV19 combines with J gene TRBJ2-5; weak D call: TRBD1 (6 bases). The length of the CDR3 is 13 residues. Germline CDR1 LNHDA, CDR2 SQIVND (reference sequence). The V and J ends lost 3 bases and 4 bases respectively, with 9 bases between them. CDR3 in amino acids: CASSMGARETQYF. CDR3 nucleotides: TGTGCCAGTAGTATGGGGGCAAGAGAGACCCAGTACTTC.

This rearrangement joins TRBV10-3 to TRBJ2-1, with 7 bases lining up with TRBD2. J lost 6 bases, V lost 11 bases, and 16 bases had no gene match. CDR3 length: 15 amino acids. Germline CDR1 is ENHRY and CDR2 is SYGVKD. CDR3 bases: TGTGCCTGCGGGTTGGGGGGGAGAATGGGCAATGAGCAGTTCTTC. The encoded protein is CACGLGGRMGNEQFF.

The CDR3 sequence: CASSFAGTDYGYTF. The DNA for the CDR3 is TGTGCCAGCAGTTTCGCGGGGACAGACTATGGCTACACCTTC. V gene TRBV6-5 combines with J gene TRBJ1-2, with 7 bases aligning to TRBD1. The CDR3 spans 14 residues. The germline CDR1 and CDR2 sequences are MNHEY and SVGAGI. The junction had 5 bases not matched to a gene; V was cut back by 4 bases and J by 3 bases.

This clone was seen a single time. This chain links TRBV6-1 with TRBJ2-7, with no clear D. The CDR3 runs to 15 residues. Trimming removed 1 base at V and 2 bases at J, with 12 bases between. Per the germline V gene, CDR1 is MNHNS and CDR2 is SASEGT. The CDR3 loop is CASSEVHNPPYEQYF. For the CDR3, the DNA is TGTGCCAGCAGTGAAGTCCACAACCCGCCCTACGAGCAGTACTTC.

A single count supports this clone. This chain connects TRBV27 to TRBJ2-3; 8 nucleotides match TRBD2. V was clipped by 2 bases and J by 2 bases; unmatched bases: 6. The germline CDR1 and CDR2 sequences are MNHEY and SMNVEV (reference sequence). The CDR3 runs to 16 residues. CDR3 amino acids: CASSLEVAGITDTQYF. The CDR3, as DNA: TGTGCCAGCAGTTTAGAGGTAGCGGGGATCACAGATACGCAGTATTTT.

V and J are TRBV29-1 and TRBJ2-3, with 12 nucleotides matching TRBD2. Trimming cost V 4 bases and J 6 bases; bases outside gene matches: 11. The CDR3 is 16 residues long. Per germline, CDR1 SQVTM and CDR2 ANQGSEA. The CDR3 loop reads CSVGVGLAGGQDTQYF. The CDR3 nucleotides read TGCAGCGTTGGAGTTGGGCTAGCGGGGGGGCAGGATACGCAGTATTTT.

This chain joins TRBV6-8 and TRBJ1-1, with TRBD1 matching over 7 bases. Germline trimming cut 11 bases from V and 4 bases from J; bases unmatched to any gene: 10. CDR3 length: 13 amino acids. The germline V gene has CDR1 MNHGY and CDR2 SAAAGT. The CDR3 DNA sequence: TGTGCCGCGGATAACAGGGGATTCACTGAAGCTTTCTTT. Translated: CAADNRGFTEAFF.

The chain employs TRBV6-5 and TRBJ2-3, with D possibly being TRBD1 (5 bases). Trimming stripped 5 bases from V and 2 bases from J, with 14 bases between. This CDR3 is 15 amino acids long. CDR1 is MNHEY and CDR2 is SVGAGI in the germline V gene. The CDR3 here is CASSRTGRFTDTQYF. In DNA, the CDR3 is TGTGCCAGCAGTCGTACAGGCCGATTCACAGATACGCAGTATTTT.

This clone turned up a few times. The chain carries TRBV19 and TRBJ1-6; 9 bases agree with TRBD1. Germline CDR1 reads LNHDA; CDR2 reads SQIVND (reference sequence). V gave up 6 bases and J gave up 8 bases; unmatched junction bases: 8. The CDR3 runs 15 residues. The CDR3 DNA reads TGTGCCAGTAGCTCTCAGGGACAGGGAGATTCACCCCTCCACTTT. Protein product: CASSSQGQGDSPLHF.

Here the CDR3 DNA reads TGTGCCAGCAGCCCACAACAGGGGGGCGCCTACGAGCAGTACTTC. Translation gives CASSPQQGGAYEQYF. The chain is built from TRBV4-2 and TRBJ2-7, with 8 bases fitting TRBD1. The V segment lost 4 bases and the J segment 2 bases; nucleotides outside the gene matches: 7. Germline loops: CDR1 LGHNA, CDR2 YNFKEQ. The CDR3 consists of 15 residues.

The CDR3, as DNA: TGCGCCAGCAGCACATCAAACCTCTACGAGCAGTACGTC. Residues: CASSTSNLYEQYV. The chain joins TRBV4-1 to TRBJ2-7; D remains ambiguous. The germline V gene has CDR1 MGHRA and CDR2 YSYEKL. The germline V and J ends were trimmed by 5 bases and 3 bases, with 11 bases remaining between them. This CDR3 spans 13 amino acids.